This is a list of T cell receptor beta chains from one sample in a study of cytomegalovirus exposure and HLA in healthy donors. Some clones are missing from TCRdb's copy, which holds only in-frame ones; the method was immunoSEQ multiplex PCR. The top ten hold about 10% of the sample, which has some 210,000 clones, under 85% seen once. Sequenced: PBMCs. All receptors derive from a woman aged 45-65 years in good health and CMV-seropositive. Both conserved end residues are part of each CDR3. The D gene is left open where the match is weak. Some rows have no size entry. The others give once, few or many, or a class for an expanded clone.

cdr3_nt: TGTGCCAGCAGCGACGGACAGGGGGCCTATGGCTACACCTTC; cdr3_aa: CASSDGQGAYGYTF; v_call: TRBV9; j_call: TRBJ1-2; clone_size: .; d_call: TRBD1
cdr3_nt: TGCGCCAGCAGCTTAACGAGGACTCCGAACACTGAAGCTTTCTTT; cdr3_aa: CASSLTRTPNTEAFF; v_call: TRBV5-1; j_call: TRBJ1-1; clone_size: .; d_call: .
cdr3_nt: TGTGCCAGCAGGTCCCAGGGTTACGAGCAGTACTTC; cdr3_aa: CASRSQGYEQYF; v_call: TRBV27; j_call: TRBJ2-7; clone_size: .; d_call: .
cdr3_nt: TGTGCCACGGAGAGGGCTGTGGGAAGGTATAATTCACCCCTCCACTTT; cdr3_aa: CATERAVGRYNSPLHF; v_call: TRBV28; j_call: TRBJ1-6; clone_size: .; d_call: .
cdr3_nt: TGTGCCAGCAGCTTAGTAGCGGGGGGGGTGGAGACCCAGTACTTC; cdr3_aa: CASSLVAGGVETQYF; v_call: TRBV11-2; j_call: TRBJ2-5; clone_size: .; d_call: TRBD2
cdr3_nt: TGTGCCAGCAGTGGACAGGGGGTAGGGACTGAAGCTTTCTTT; cdr3_aa: CASSGQGVGTEAFF; v_call: TRBV2; j_call: TRBJ1-1; clone_size: .; d_call: TRBD1
cdr3_nt: TGCGCCAGCAGCAAAGGGACAATCGAGCAGTACTTC; cdr3_aa: CASSKGTIEQYF; v_call: TRBV5-1; j_call: TRBJ2-7; clone_size: .; d_call: .
cdr3_nt: TGTGCCAGCAGCTTAAAGGGTCGGGAAGGCACTGAAGCTTTCTTT; cdr3_aa: CASSLKGREGTEAFF; v_call: TRBV5-4; j_call: TRBJ1-1; clone_size: few; d_call: .
cdr3_nt: TGTGCCAGCAGCCGACAACTAGACCTCACGCAGTATTTT; cdr3_aa: CASSRQLDLTQYF; v_call: TRBV7-6; j_call: TRBJ2-3; clone_size: .; d_call: .
cdr3_nt: TGTGCCACTACCCCGGGGACAGCCCAAATCGGTCAGCCCCAGCATTTT; cdr3_aa: CATTPGTAQIGQPQHF; v_call: TRBV19; j_call: TRBJ1-5; clone_size: .; d_call: TRBD1
cdr3_nt: TGTGCCAGCAGCGTTTCAGGGGGCGCAGATACGCAGTATTTT; cdr3_aa: CASSVSGGADTQYF; v_call: TRBV9; j_call: TRBJ2-3; clone_size: once; d_call: TRBD1
cdr3_nt: TGTGCCTGGAGTGCAGGGGTTGCAACTAATGAAAAACTGTTTTTT; cdr3_aa: CAWSAGVATNEKLFF; v_call: TRBV30; j_call: TRBJ1-4; clone_size: .; d_call: .
cdr3_nt: TGTGCCAGCCTAGAGGGATTCAATCAGCCCCAGCATTTT; cdr3_aa: CASLEGFNQPQHF; v_call: TRBV6-5; j_call: TRBJ1-5; clone_size: .; d_call: .
cdr3_nt: TGTGCCAGCTCACCACCGACAGGGCTCAGCACTGAAGCTTTCTTT; cdr3_aa: CASSPPTGLSTEAFF; v_call: TRBV18; j_call: TRBJ1-1; clone_size: .; d_call: TRBD1
cdr3_nt: TGTGCCAGCAGCTTAGCTGGGGTGGTCGGGGGCACTGAAGCTTTCTTT; cdr3_aa: CASSLAGVVGGTEAFF; v_call: TRBV7-9; j_call: TRBJ1-1; clone_size: .; d_call: .
cdr3_nt: TGTGCCTGGACACCCCTTAGGGGGAACACTGAAGCTTTCTTT; cdr3_aa: CAWTPLRGNTEAFF; v_call: TRBV30; j_call: TRBJ1-1; clone_size: .; d_call: .
cdr3_nt: TGCGCCAGCAGCCAATCCGACAGGGGATACGAGCAGTACTTC; cdr3_aa: CASSQSDRGYEQYF; v_call: TRBV4-1; j_call: TRBJ2-7; clone_size: .; d_call: TRBD1
cdr3_nt: TGTGCCAGCAGTCGCCCCGGGACTCAAGTTGTCCACTTT; cdr3_aa: CASSRPGTQVVHF; v_call: TRBV6-5; j_call: TRBJ1-6; clone_size: .; d_call: .
cdr3_nt: TGCGCCAGCAGCCAAATGTGGCAGGGGGCGCGGAATCAGCCCCAGCATTTT; cdr3_aa: CASSQMWQGARNQPQHF; v_call: TRBV4-1; j_call: TRBJ1-5; clone_size: once; d_call: TRBD1
cdr3_nt: TGTGCCAGCAGCAGAGGGTTGGAGAACACTGAAGCTTTCTTT; cdr3_aa: CASSRGLENTEAFF; v_call: TRBV7-9; j_call: TRBJ1-1; clone_size: few; d_call: .
cdr3_nt: TGCGCCAGCATCGCGACTGGGCTAGCGGGGAGTCTCACAGATACGCAGTATTTT; cdr3_aa: CASIATGLAGSLTDTQYF; v_call: TRBV10-2; j_call: TRBJ2-3; clone_size: .; d_call: TRBD2
cdr3_nt: TGTGCCAGCAGCTTCCCCCGGGAGACCACTGAAGCTTTCTTT; cdr3_aa: CASSFPRETTEAFF; v_call: TRBV7-9; j_call: TRBJ1-1; clone_size: .; d_call: .
cdr3_nt: TGTGCTAGTGGTTTGGTAACCACAGGGGGGGACACCGGGGAGCTGTTTTTT; cdr3_aa: CASGLVTTGGDTGELFF; v_call: TRBV12-5; j_call: TRBJ2-2; clone_size: .; d_call: .
cdr3_nt: TGTGCCAGCTCACCACTGGCGGGGGGGGAAAATGAGCAGTTCTTC; cdr3_aa: CASSPLAGGENEQFF; v_call: TRBV18; j_call: TRBJ2-1; clone_size: .; d_call: TRBD2
cdr3_nt: TGTGCCAGCAGCCCTAGACTGGCGACCTACAATGAGCAGTTCTTC; cdr3_aa: CASSPRLATYNEQFF; v_call: TRBV9; j_call: TRBJ2-1; clone_size: .; d_call: .
cdr3_nt: TGTGCCAGCACCTCCTCTTTCGGACAGGGGGCCGTCGAGCAGTACTTC; cdr3_aa: CASTSSFGQGAVEQYF; v_call: TRBV7-9; j_call: TRBJ2-7; clone_size: .; d_call: TRBD1
cdr3_nt: TGTGCCAGCAGCTTTACAGGAGAGGACACCATATATTTT; cdr3_aa: CASSFTGEDTIYF; v_call: TRBV7-3; j_call: TRBJ1-3; clone_size: .; d_call: .
cdr3_nt: TGTGCCAGCAGCCCCCGAGCCGCAGGGAGGTCTGATGGCTACACCTTC; cdr3_aa: CASSPRAAGRSDGYTF; v_call: TRBV7-2; j_call: TRBJ1-2; clone_size: .; d_call: .
cdr3_nt: TGCGCCAGCAGCCAACTAGCGGGGACCCAAGAGACCCAGTACTTC; cdr3_aa: CASSQLAGTQETQYF; v_call: TRBV4-1; j_call: TRBJ2-5; clone_size: .; d_call: TRBD2
cdr3_nt: TGTGCCAGCAGCTTTCCAGGGGGACAGACCGGGGAGCTGTTTTTT; cdr3_aa: CASSFPGGQTGELFF; v_call: TRBV21-1; j_call: TRBJ2-2; clone_size: .; d_call: .
cdr3_nt: TGTGCCTGGAGTGTTCGGCAGGGCTTTGAGACCCAGTACTTC; cdr3_aa: CAWSVRQGFETQYF; v_call: TRBV30; j_call: TRBJ2-5; clone_size: .; d_call: .
cdr3_nt: TGTGCCAGCACCCAGGGGGGACCCCTGAGCAATCAGCCCCAGCATTTT; cdr3_aa: CASTQGGPLSNQPQHF; v_call: TRBV7-9; j_call: TRBJ1-5; clone_size: few; d_call: TRBD1
cdr3_nt: TGTGCCTGGAGTGCCACAGGGGGCTATGGCTACACCTTC; cdr3_aa: CAWSATGGYGYTF; v_call: TRBV30; j_call: TRBJ1-2; clone_size: .; d_call: TRBD1
cdr3_nt: TGCAGTGCTAGAGGGGCTACCGAGCAGTACTTC; cdr3_aa: CSARGATEQYF; v_call: TRBV20-1; j_call: TRBJ2-7; clone_size: .; d_call: .
cdr3_nt: TGTGCCAGTAGTATAGGGCAGAACACAGATACGCAGTATTTT; cdr3_aa: CASSIGQNTDTQYF; v_call: TRBV19; j_call: TRBJ2-3; clone_size: few; d_call: .
cdr3_nt: TGTGCCAGCAACGACAGGGGTTACGAGCAGTACTTC; cdr3_aa: CASNDRGYEQYF; v_call: TRBV7-2; j_call: TRBJ2-7; clone_size: .; d_call: TRBD1
cdr3_nt: TGCAGCGGTCCGGGACAGGAGGGGGACACGGATACGCAGTATTTT; cdr3_aa: CSGPGQEGDTDTQYF; v_call: TRBV29-1; j_call: TRBJ2-3; clone_size: .; d_call: TRBD1
cdr3_nt: TGTGCCAGCAGCTTACTTCCCGGGGGGAACACAGATACGCAGTATTTT; cdr3_aa: CASSLLPGGNTDTQYF; v_call: TRBV7-2; j_call: TRBJ2-3; clone_size: .; d_call: TRBD2
cdr3_nt: TGCAGCGCCCGGAGTGGCACAAACTATGGCTACACCTTC; cdr3_aa: CSARSGTNYGYTF; v_call: TRBV29-1; j_call: TRBJ1-2; clone_size: .; d_call: .
cdr3_nt: TGTGCCAGTAGTAATAGCTATGGCTACACCTTC; cdr3_aa: CASSNSYGYTF; v_call: TRBV19; j_call: TRBJ1-2; clone_size: once; d_call: .
cdr3_nt: TGTGCCAGCAGCCGCAGGGGCATGAACACTGAAGCTTTCTTT; cdr3_aa: CASSRRGMNTEAFF; v_call: TRBV14; j_call: TRBJ1-1; clone_size: .; d_call: .
cdr3_nt: TGTGCCAGTAGTGTCGAGGGACAGGCGGCCTACGAGCAGTACTTC; cdr3_aa: CASSVEGQAAYEQYF; v_call: TRBV19; j_call: TRBJ2-7; clone_size: .; d_call: TRBD1
cdr3_nt: TGTGCCAGTAGTATAGGCGTGGAAGAGACCCAGTACTTC; cdr3_aa: CASSIGVEETQYF; v_call: TRBV19; j_call: TRBJ2-5; clone_size: .; d_call: .
cdr3_nt: TGCAGTGTGGGGGGATTATATGGCTACACCTTC; cdr3_aa: CSVGGLYGYTF; v_call: TRBV20-1; j_call: TRBJ1-2; clone_size: .; d_call: .
cdr3_nt: TGTGCCAGCAGCTTAGGTCTTCAGGCCGGTAATGAGCAGTTCTTC; cdr3_aa: CASSLGLQAGNEQFF; v_call: TRBV5-4; j_call: TRBJ2-1; clone_size: once; d_call: .
cdr3_nt: TGCGCCAGCAGCCAAACGGGTCTGGACACTGAAGCTTTCTTT; cdr3_aa: CASSQTGLDTEAFF; v_call: TRBV4-1; j_call: TRBJ1-1; clone_size: few; d_call: .
cdr3_nt: TGTGCCAGCAGCTTAGCAAACAGGGGAGCCAAAAACATTCAGTACTTC; cdr3_aa: CASSLANRGAKNIQYF; v_call: TRBV7-9; j_call: TRBJ2-4; clone_size: .; d_call: TRBD1
cdr3_nt: TGTGCCAGCAGTTTTTTGTTCGGTTGGACAGAGCCCTCCTACGAGCAGTACTTC; cdr3_aa: CASSFLFGWTEPSYEQYF; v_call: TRBV28; j_call: TRBJ2-7; clone_size: .; d_call: .
cdr3_nt: TGTGCCAGCAGCTTCTCAGTAAGCAATCAGCCCCAGCATTTT; cdr3_aa: CASSFSVSNQPQHF; v_call: TRBV13; j_call: TRBJ1-5; clone_size: few; d_call: .
cdr3_nt: TGTGCCTGGGGAAAAACACAGGGTTGGGCTTTCTTT; cdr3_aa: CAWGKTQGWAFF; v_call: TRBV30; j_call: TRBJ1-1; clone_size: once; d_call: .
cdr3_nt: TGCGCCAGCAGCTCTTCAGGGGTCACTAATGAAAAACTGTTTTTT; cdr3_aa: CASSSSGVTNEKLFF; v_call: TRBV5-1; j_call: TRBJ1-4; clone_size: .; d_call: .
cdr3_nt: TGTGCCAGCAGGGAGCATCATGTCGGTACGCAGTATTTT; cdr3_aa: CASREHHVGTQYF; v_call: TRBV7-3; j_call: TRBJ2-3; clone_size: once; d_call: .
cdr3_nt: TGTGCCAGCAGCCCGAGGACAGATATCAATCAGCCCCAGCATTTT; cdr3_aa: CASSPRTDINQPQHF; v_call: TRBV7-2; j_call: TRBJ1-5; clone_size: .; d_call: .